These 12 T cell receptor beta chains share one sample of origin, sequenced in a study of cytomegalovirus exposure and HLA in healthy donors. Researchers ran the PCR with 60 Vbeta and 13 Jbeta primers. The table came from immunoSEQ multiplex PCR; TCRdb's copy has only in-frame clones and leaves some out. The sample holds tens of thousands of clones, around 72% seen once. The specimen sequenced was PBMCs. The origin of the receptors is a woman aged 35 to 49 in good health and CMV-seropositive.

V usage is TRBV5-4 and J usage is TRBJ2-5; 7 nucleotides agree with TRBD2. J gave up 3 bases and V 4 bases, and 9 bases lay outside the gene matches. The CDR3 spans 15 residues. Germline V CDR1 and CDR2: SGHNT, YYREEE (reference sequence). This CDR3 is CASSTTAGREETQYF. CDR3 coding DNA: TGTGCCAGCAGCACCACAGCGGGGCGGGAAGAGACCCAGTACTTC.

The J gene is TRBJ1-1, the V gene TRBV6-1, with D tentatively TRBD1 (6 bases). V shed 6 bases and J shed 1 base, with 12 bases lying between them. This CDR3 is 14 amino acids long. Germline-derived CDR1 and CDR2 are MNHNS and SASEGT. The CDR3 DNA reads TGTGCCAGCAGACCGACAGGTCCGAACACTGAAGCTTTCTTT. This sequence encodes CASRPTGPNTEAFF.

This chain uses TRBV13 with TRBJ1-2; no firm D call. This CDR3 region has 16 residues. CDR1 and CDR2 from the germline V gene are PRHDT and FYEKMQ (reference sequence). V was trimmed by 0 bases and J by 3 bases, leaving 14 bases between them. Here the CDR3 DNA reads TGTGCCAGCAGCTTAGGATCGGGGATTGGTGACTATGGCTACACCTTC. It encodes CASSLGSGIGDYGYTF. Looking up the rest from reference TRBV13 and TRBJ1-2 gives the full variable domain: AAGVIQSPRHLIKEKRETATLKCYPIPRHDTVYWYQQGPGQDPQFLISFYEKMQSDKGSIPDRFSAQQFSDYHSELNMSSLELGDSALYFCASSLGSGIGDYGYTFGSGTRLTVV.

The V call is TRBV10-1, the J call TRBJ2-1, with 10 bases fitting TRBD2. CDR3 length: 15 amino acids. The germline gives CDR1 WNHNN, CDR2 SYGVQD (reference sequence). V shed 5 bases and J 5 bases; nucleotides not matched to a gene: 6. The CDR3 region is CASSKLAGSHNEQFF. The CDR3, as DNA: TGCGCCAGCAGTAAACTAGCGGGGTCTCACAATGAGCAGTTCTTC.

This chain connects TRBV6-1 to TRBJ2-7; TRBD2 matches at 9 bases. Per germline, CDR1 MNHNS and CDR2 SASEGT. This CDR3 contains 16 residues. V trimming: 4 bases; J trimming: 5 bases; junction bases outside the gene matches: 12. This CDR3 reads CASSGSLRGGSHEQYF. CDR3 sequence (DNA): TGTGCCAGCAGTGGGTCCTTGCGGGGGGGTTCCCACGAGCAGTACTTC.

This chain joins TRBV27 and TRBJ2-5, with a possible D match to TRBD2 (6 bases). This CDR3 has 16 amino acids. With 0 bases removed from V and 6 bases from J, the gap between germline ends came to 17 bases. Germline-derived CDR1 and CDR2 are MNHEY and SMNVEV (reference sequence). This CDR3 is CASSLSPETRRQTQYF. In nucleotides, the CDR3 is TGTGCCAGCAGTTTATCGCCGGAGACTAGGCGGCAGACCCAGTACTTC.

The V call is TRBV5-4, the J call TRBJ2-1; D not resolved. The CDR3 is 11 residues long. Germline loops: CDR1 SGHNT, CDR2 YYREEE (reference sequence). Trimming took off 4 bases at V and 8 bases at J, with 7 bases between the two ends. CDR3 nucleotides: TGTGCCAGCAGCCTCCTCGATGAGCAGTTCTTC. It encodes CASSLLDEQFF.

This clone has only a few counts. The CDR3 reads CASSATGYGQPQHF. CDR3 DNA sequence: TGTGCCAGCAGTGCGACAGGGTACGGTCAGCCCCAGCATTTT. This sequence joins TRBV6-4 and TRBJ1-5; 7 nucleotides align to TRBD1. There are 14 residues in the CDR3. The V segment lost 4 bases and the J segment 6 bases; nucleotides outside the gene matches: 6. Germline values: CDR1 MRHNA, CDR2 SNTAGT.

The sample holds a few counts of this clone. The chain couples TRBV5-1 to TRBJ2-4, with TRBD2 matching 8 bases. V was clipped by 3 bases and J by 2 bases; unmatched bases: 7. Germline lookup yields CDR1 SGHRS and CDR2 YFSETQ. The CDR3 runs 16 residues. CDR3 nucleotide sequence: TGCGCCAGCAGCTCTTTATCGGGGGGGACCAAAAACATTCAGTACTTC. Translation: CASSSLSGGTKNIQYF.

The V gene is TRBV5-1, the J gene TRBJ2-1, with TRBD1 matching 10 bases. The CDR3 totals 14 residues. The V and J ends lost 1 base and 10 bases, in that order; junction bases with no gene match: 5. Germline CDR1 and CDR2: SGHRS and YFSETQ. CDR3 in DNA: TGCGCCAGCAGCTTGAGGACAGGGGGGAACGAGCAGTTCTTC. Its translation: CASSLRTGGNEQFF.

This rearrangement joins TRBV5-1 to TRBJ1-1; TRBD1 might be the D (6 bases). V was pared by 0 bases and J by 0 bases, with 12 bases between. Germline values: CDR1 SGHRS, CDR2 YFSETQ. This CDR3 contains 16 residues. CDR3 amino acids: CASSLAQGQMNTEAFF. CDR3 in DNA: TGCGCCAGCAGCTTGGCCCAGGGGCAGATGAACACTGAAGCTTTCTTT.

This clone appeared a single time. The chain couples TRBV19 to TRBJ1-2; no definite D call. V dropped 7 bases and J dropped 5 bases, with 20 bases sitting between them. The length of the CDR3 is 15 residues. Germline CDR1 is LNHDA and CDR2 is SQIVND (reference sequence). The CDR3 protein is CASTEEGPNGYGYTF. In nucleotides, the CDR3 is TGTGCCAGTACCGAGGAAGGTCCCAACGGTTATGGCTACACCTTC.